This TCR beta chain came from a study of T-cell memory formation after mild COVID-19 (dated by TCRdb to about 2021). Background on the whole study: TCR sequence clusters from the two donors were largely donor specific. In two donors, T-cell clones that expanded and contracted after mild COVID-19 were tracked by sequencing TCRalpha and TCRbeta repertoires over time. The cohort was made up of two young adult volunteers, one female and one male, who were previously healthy.

CDR1 and CDR2 were assigned from the germline V gene as MRHNA and SNTAGT. V drops 6 bases and J drops 4 bases, leaving 20 bases in between. The CDR3 measures 16 amino acids from cysteine to phenylalanine. Only the CDR3 region is kept as DNA, spanning 48 bases read in frame from base 1. This clonotype was observed a few times. Its cognate antigen has yet to be identified. No base qualities exist here, and no much larger clone lies one base off it. Sequencing used an Illumina NovaSeq 6000. TCRalpha and TCRbeta cDNA libraries were constructed by 5'RACE with constant-segment primers, with sample barcodes and unique molecular identifiers being introduced. Trizol reagent was used to extract RNA from every sample. Amplification of the libraries took two PCR steps, and the second step added a second sample barcode plus Illumina TruSeq adapters. Libraries were sequenced on an Illumina NovaSeq with 2 x 150 bp paired-end reads. From the authors' description of their analysis: With migec v1.2.7, reads were demultiplexed and then collapsed into UMI-guided consensus sequences. Using mixcr v2.1.11, UMI consensuses were aligned to TRA and TRB V and J templates and then assembled into clonotypes. A clonotype was counted as expanded or contracted only if both edgeR and NoisET called the change significant, with noise models trained on biological replicates. edgeR calls used a false discovery rate-adjusted p below 0.01 and a log2 fold-change threshold of 1. PCA with hierarchical clustering of max-normalized trajectories of the 1000 most abundant clonotypes was used as exploratory dynamics analysis. The CD4 or CD8 phenotype of responding clones was assigned using the separately sequenced CD4+ and CD8+ repertoires. The public sequencing data were trimmed at Q25 with fastp and processed into clonotypes with MiXCR by TCRdb, which kept only in-frame beta chains. Identical CDR3 proteins give one entry, which carries the most common genes and DNA. V and J calls and clone size were set by TCRdb, not the authors. The sample table records approximately 250,000 distinct CDR3 sequences; around 15% of these occur just once. The top ten hold roughly 22% of the sample.

Here is what the overall study found, with its caveats: Whether the second-wave clones peaking on day 37 were SARS-CoV-2 specific was not confirmed. Balanced CD4/CD8 phenotypes were observed for clones contracting from day 15 to 85, whereas a bias towards CD4+ was observed for a second wave of clones expanding from day 15 to 37. Only two mild cases were covered in the study, and larger cohorts including severe cases with pre-infection samples were considered necessary. Some responding clones were detected in pre-infection memory, suggesting pre-existing cross-reactive memory T cells joined the SARS-CoV-2 response. Contracting CD4+ clones appeared mostly in the CM and EM memory subsets, whereas CD8+ clones were enriched in EMRA.

PBMCs were isolated by Ficoll-Paque density gradient centrifugation. The origin of this receptor is a man aged 18-30 years who had mild COVID-19 (a few samples of this study predate the infection). The sample titles of this study are shuffled in the database, so cell type and time point are left out; the donor was told from shared clones. The rearranged segments are TRBV6-4 and TRBJ2-3; the best D guess is TRBD1, with 6 bases matching. The specimen sequenced was PBMCs or a T cell subset sorted from them (not recorded which). The DNA sequence is as follows: TGTGCCAGCAGAGTGAGGTTACAGGGCCCCGCAGATACGCAGTATTTT. This codes for CASRVRLQGPADTQYF.